Listed below are T cell receptor beta chains from one sample, sequenced in a study of T cell responses to AZD1222 COVID-19 vaccine. Measured with immunoSEQ multiplex PCR; TCRdb has only the in-frame clones, and not every one. The sample consists of about 180,000 clones, about 93% of them appearing once. The source material was peripheral blood, sampled 28 days after the second dose of the MenACWY control vaccine. These receptors came from an adult who received the MenACWY meningococcal vaccine as a control. CDR3s include the opening cysteine and the closing phenylalanine or tryptophan. D genes are given only for firm matches. Part of the rows lack a size; the others show once, few, many or a class for expanded clones.

j_call d_call cdr3_length clone_size v_call cdr3_nt cdr3_aa
TRBJ2-1 - 15 - TRBV9 TGTGCCAGCAGCGTGGACTCGTTCTCCTACAATGAGCAGTTCTTC CASSVDSFSYNEQFF
TRBJ1-6 - 16 - TRBV14 TGTGCCAGCAGCCAGGCCTTTGGCGGGAGGAATTCACCCCTCCACTTT CASSQAFGGRNSPLHF
TRBJ2-1 - 11 - TRBV30 TGTGCCTGGAGGACTGCGAATGAGCAGTTCTTC CAWRTANEQFF
TRBJ2-7 TRBD1 18 - TRBV7-8 TGTGCCAGCAGCCATCGCTCCCCCAGGGACAGGGGAGGCCACGAGCAGTACTTC CASSHRSPRDRGGHEQYF
TRBJ1-1 TRBD1 11 - TRBV20-1 TGCAGTGCTGGCGGGACAGTCGAAGCTTTCTTT CSAGGTVEAFF
TRBJ2-1 TRBD1 13 - TRBV24-1 TGTGCCACCAGCTTGACAGGGCTCAATGAGCAGTTCTTC CATSLTGLNEQFF
TRBJ1-2 TRBD1 15 - TRBV2 TGTGCCAGCAGTGTAATGGGACAGGGATATTATGGCTACACCTTC CASSVMGQGYYGYTF
TRBJ1-3 - 15 - TRBV4-2 TGTGCCAGCAGCCAAGATGGGACCGCTGGAAACACCATATATTTT CASSQDGTAGNTIYF
TRBJ1-2 - 13 - TRBV18 TGTGCCAGCTCACCACCGGGCCCATATGGCTACACCTTC CASSPPGPYGYTF
TRBJ2-1 - 15 - TRBV4-1 TGCGCCAGCAGCCACGGGGTCGGGCCCTACAATGAGCAGTTCTTC CASSHGVGPYNEQFF
TRBJ2-5 - 13 - TRBV6-5 TGTGCCAGCAGTTACATACTCGGAGAGACCCAGTACTTC CASSYILGETQYF
TRBJ2-7 TRBD1 15 - TRBV5-1 TGCGCCAGCAGCCAGTCCCGGGACAGGCTCGACGAGCAGTACTTC CASSQSRDRLDEQYF
TRBJ1-2 - 14 - TRBV28 TGTGCCATCACTAGGGCAGGGATTAACTATGGCTACACCTTC CAITRAGINYGYTF
TRBJ1-1 TRBD1 16 - TRBV19 TGTGCCAGTAGCCTCTCTACAGGGGTGATGAACACTGAAGCTTTCTTT CASSLSTGVMNTEAFF
TRBJ1-1 - 15 - TRBV6-2/TRBV6-3 TGTGCCAGCAGTTACCCCCGGACGGGCGGCCCTGAAGCTTTCTTT CASSYPRTGGPEAFF
TRBJ1-1 TRBD1 16 - TRBV18 TGTGCCAGCTCACCAGGCTTAAGGACAGGGCGGACTGAAGCTTTCTTT CASSPGLRTGRTEAFF
TRBJ1-5 - 13 - TRBV3-1/TRBV3-2 TGTGCCAGCAGCCCCCGAGACAATCAGCCCCAGCATTTT CASSPRDNQPQHF
TRBJ2-6 - 18 - TRBV5-4 TGTGCCAGCAGCTTGTCTGGCAGGCCGGTCTCTGGGGCCAACGTCCTGACTTTC CASSLSGRPVSGANVLTF
TRBJ1-6 TRBD1 15 once TRBV28 TGTGCCAGCAGCTACGACAGGGGTAGGCTTGCACCCCTCCACTTT CASSYDRGRLAPLHF
TRBJ1-2 TRBD1 12 - TRBV27 TGTGCCAGCAAACAGGGGAACTATGGCTACACCTTC CASKQGNYGYTF
TRBJ2-2 - 11 - TRBV7-9 TGTGCCAGCAGCTTACTGGCGGAGCTGTTTTTT CASSLLAELFF
TRBJ1-1 - 13 - TRBV9 TGTGCCAGCAGCGTAGGAGGGGGTATTGAAGCTTTCTTT CASSVGGGIEAFF
TRBJ1-5 TRBD1 15 - TRBV7-9 TGTGCCAGCAGCTTAGCCGGACAGGGGCATCAGCCCCAGCATTTT CASSLAGQGHQPQHF
TRBJ1-4 - 15 - TRBV6-5 TGTGCCAGCAGTTACTCAAGGGGGGGTAATGAAAAACTGTTTTTT CASSYSRGGNEKLFF
TRBJ1-2 TRBD1 15 - TRBV28 TGTGCCAGCAGTTCCGGGACAGGGTATGTAGGCGGCTACACCTTC CASSSGTGYVGGYTF
TRBJ1-2 - 16 - TRBV7-2 TGTGCCAGCAGCTCCCACCGGACAGCAACTAACTATGGCTACACCTTC CASSSHRTATNYGYTF